Below, 20 T cell receptor beta chains from the same sample are listed, as sequenced in a study of blood T cells in healthy people across ages. It was with a sample-barcoded 5' primer and a J-beta primer mix that a second PCR of roughly 7 to 11 cycles was run. TCRdb analysed the 5' RACE reads with MiXCR anew, one entry per CDR3 protein. Seen here are more than 1.4 million distinct CDR3 sequences, around 39% observed once, and the top ten hold under 8%. What was sequenced was blood. These TCRs come from a woman aged 18-35 years in good health.

The gene calls are TRBV29-1 and TRBJ2-7; D remains ambiguous. The J call may be faulty, since TRBJ2-5 better matches the DNA end. CDR1 SQVTM and CDR2 ANQGSEA come from the germline V gene. The CDR3 contains 13 residues. The CDR3 region is CSVATGVGETQYF. As DNA, the CDR3 is TGCAGCGTTGCAACCGGCGTGGGGGAGACCCAGTACTTC.

The V and J genes are TRBV12-3 or TRBV12-4 and TRBJ2-7; the D is unclear. V gave up 4 bases and J gave up 6 bases, with 13 bases separating them. The CDR3 length is 13 residues. The CDR3 loop is CASSSMRNTEQYF. DNA of the CDR3: TGTGCCAGCAGTTCGATGCGGAATACCGAGCAGTACTTC.

The chain is built from TRBV6-5 and TRBJ2-1; D is unclear. Germline values: CDR1 MNHEY, CDR2 SVGAGI. The CDR3 sequence is 16 residues long. V dropped 4 bases and J dropped 5 bases, with 18 bases sitting between them. The CDR3 here is CASSCPRRVCNNEQFF. CDR3 DNA: TGTGCCAGCAGTTGCCCGAGACGAGTCTGCAACAATGAGCAGTTCTTC.

DNA of the CDR3: TGCGCCAGCAGCCAAGGAAGGGACATCAGGTACGAGCAGTACTTC. Residues: CASSQGRDIRYEQYF. The chain links TRBV4-1 to TRBJ2-7, with D maybe TRBD1 (6 bases). V was cut by 1 base and J by 4 bases, with 14 bases left in between. The CDR3 has 15 residues. Germline V gene lookup returns CDR1 MGHRA and CDR2 YSYEKL.

This clonotype was observed a handful of times. The V and J genes are TRBV4-1 and TRBJ2-7; possibly TRBD2 for D (5 bases). Germline V gene data show CDR1 as MGHRA and CDR2 as YSYEKL. This CDR3 contains 15 residues. Deletions cut 0 bases from V and 6 bases from J, with 15 bases between. This CDR3 reads CASSQDPGDLGEQYF. In nucleotides, the CDR3 is TGCGCCAGCAGCCAAGATCCCGGGGATCTGGGCGAGCAGTACTTC.

The CDR3 region has the DNA TGTGCCAGCAGTGTCCACAGGGAAACGGGAGGCTACACCTTC. Amino acids: CASSVHRETGGYTF. The genes are TRBV28 and TRBJ1-2; D perhaps matches TRBD1 (6 bases). Trimming stripped 5 bases from V and 8 bases from J, with 18 bases between. The CDR3 length is 14 residues. Germline CDR1 MDHEN, CDR2 SYDVKM.

This clonotype was seen a handful of times. The chain uses TRBV20-1 and TRBJ2-5, with TRBD2 matching over 14 bases. The DNA end is a closer match to TRBJ2-7, so the J assignment may be wrong. CDR1 and CDR2 from the germline V gene are DFQATT and SNEGSKA (reference sequence). This CDR3 contains 15 residues. The CDR3 here is CSAPHGTSGSSEQYF. CDR3 in DNA: TGCAGTGCTCCGCACGGGACTAGCGGGAGTAGCGAGCAGTACTTC.

Concerning this clonotype itself: A read error is possible here, since a much larger clone lies one base away. This sequence joins TRBV7-9 and TRBJ2-3; no reliable D call. Germline values: CDR1 SEHNR, CDR2 FQNEAQ (reference sequence). The CDR3 has 14 amino acids. This CDR3 is CTSSPSAGTDTQYF. In nucleotides, the CDR3 is TGTACCAGCAGCCCAAGCGCAGGCACAGATACGCAGTATTTT.

The chain has TRBV7-2 and TRBJ2-3; D remains unclear. Germline V gene data show CDR1 as SGHTA and CDR2 as FQGNSA. This CDR3 comprises 15 residues. V was shortened by 2 bases and J by 7 bases, with 16 bases between the two germline ends. The CDR3 DNA follows: TGTGCCAGCAGCTTATCGGGTCTAGGCGCATATACGCAGTATTTT. The encoded protein is CASSLSGLGAYTQYF.

This chain joins TRBV2 and TRBJ2-7; D is undetermined. Germline CDR1 is SNHLY and CDR2 is FYNNEI. This CDR3 contains 14 residues. V lost 2 bases and J 3 bases, leaving 11 bases between the germline ends. The CDR3 nucleotides are TGTGCCAGCAGTGAACACAGAACATACTACGAGCAGTACTTC. Its protein product is CASSEHRTYYEQYF.

The rearrangement links TRBV6-5 to TRBJ2-7, with D uncertain. There are 15 residues in the CDR3. The germline gives CDR1 MNHEY, CDR2 SVGAGI. V dropped 0 bases and J dropped 8 bases, with 17 bases sitting between them. The CDR3 here is CASSYSGKPDSKQYF. The CDR3 coding sequence is TGTGCCAGCAGTTACTCGGGGAAACCCGACTCTAAGCAGTACTTC.

CDR3 sequence: CAWTGTGNTEAFF. The CDR3 DNA follows: TGTGCCTGGACCGGGACAGGGAACACTGAAGCTTTCTTT. The V and J genes are TRBV30 and TRBJ1-1; 8 bases match TRBD1. The CDR3 runs to 13 residues. Germline V gene sequence: CDR1 GTSNPN, CDR2 SVGIG (reference sequence). Losses at the gene ends were 4 bases for V and 1 base for J; bases not matched to a gene: 2.

This chain uses TRBV12-3 or TRBV12-4 with TRBJ2-3; a possible D gene is TRBD1 (6 bases). CDR3 length equals 15 residues. Trimming removed 8 bases at V and 0 bases at J, with 15 bases between. The CDR3 DNA is TGTGCCAGCGGCGAGACAGGACCTAGCACAGATACGCAGTATTTT. Its protein product is CASGETGPSTDTQYF.

A few counts support this clonotype. The J gene is TRBJ2-7, the V gene TRBV20-1, with 8 bases matching TRBD2. Germline V gives CDR1 DFQATT, CDR2 SNEGSKA (reference sequence). Trimming removed 5 bases from V and 3 bases from J; junction bases left unmatched: 9. The CDR3 is 14 residues long. CDR3 bases: TGCAGTGCTCCCGTGGTAGCGGGGAGCTACGAGCAGTACTTC. Protein product: CSAPVVAGSYEQYF.

This clonotype was observed a few times. The J gene is TRBJ2-3, the V gene TRBV2; tentatively, D is TRBD1 (6 bases). The CDR3 is made up of 14 amino acids. CDR1 and CDR2 from the germline V gene are SNHLY and FYNNEI. Trimming stripped 5 bases from V and 1 base from J, with 10 bases between. The chain's CDR3 is CASSRDTRTDTQYF. CDR3 in DNA: TGTGCCAGCAGTCGGGACACCCGCACAGATACGCAGTATTTT.

The chain couples TRBV6-6 to TRBJ1-1, with D perhaps matching TRBD1 (6 bases). The CDR3 runs to 13 residues. The ends were cut back, 6 bases at V and 5 bases at J, with 13 bases in the middle. Germline values: CDR1 MNHNY, CDR2 SVGAGI (reference sequence). The CDR3 nucleotides are TGTGCCAGCAGGGACGGAGGGGGAACTGAAGCTTTCTTT. This sequence encodes CASRDGGGTEAFF.

This chain joins TRBV6-2 or TRBV6-3 and TRBJ2-1; TRBD2 is a possible D gene (6 bases). Germline V gene data show CDR1 as MNHEY and CDR2 as SVGEGT. The CDR3 runs to 18 residues. V lost 2 bases and J 1 base, leaving 18 bases between the germline ends. The CDR3 DNA is TGTGCCAGCAGTTACGATTTCAACGGGAGAGGTTCCTACAATGAGCAGTTCTTC. Protein sequence: CASSYDFNGRGSYNEQFF.

V and J are TRBV7-2 and TRBJ2-5; tentatively, D is TRBD2 (6 bases). The J call may be wrong; the DNA end is better matched by TRBJ2-7. The germline gives CDR1 SGHTA, CDR2 FQGNSA. The CDR3 is made up of 14 amino acids. CDR3 loop: CASSDGTPSYEQYF. CDR3 coding DNA: TGTGCCAGCAGTGACGGGACTCCGTCCTACGAGCAGTACTTC.

On this clonotype: A junction boundary mismatches the germline segment, possibly from a read error. The chain combines TRBV7-2 with TRBJ2-7; D may correspond to TRBD1 or TRBD2 (6 bases each). This CDR3 has 14 amino acids. Germline V lookup: CDR1 SGHTA, CDR2 FQGNSA. The CDR3 region has the DNA TGTGCCAACAGCTCTCGAGGGGGGAGATACGAGCAGTACTTC. Protein sequence: CANSSRGGRYEQYF.

The V gene is TRBV5-1, the J gene TRBJ1-1; D unresolved. V lost 5 bases and J lost 2, with 10 bases in between. This CDR3 region has 13 residues. The V gene's germline CDR1 is SGHRS and CDR2 YFSETQ. The CDR3 loop is CASREGDNTEAFF. In DNA form, the CDR3 reads TGCGCCAGCAGGGAAGGAGACAACACTGAAGCTTTCTTT.